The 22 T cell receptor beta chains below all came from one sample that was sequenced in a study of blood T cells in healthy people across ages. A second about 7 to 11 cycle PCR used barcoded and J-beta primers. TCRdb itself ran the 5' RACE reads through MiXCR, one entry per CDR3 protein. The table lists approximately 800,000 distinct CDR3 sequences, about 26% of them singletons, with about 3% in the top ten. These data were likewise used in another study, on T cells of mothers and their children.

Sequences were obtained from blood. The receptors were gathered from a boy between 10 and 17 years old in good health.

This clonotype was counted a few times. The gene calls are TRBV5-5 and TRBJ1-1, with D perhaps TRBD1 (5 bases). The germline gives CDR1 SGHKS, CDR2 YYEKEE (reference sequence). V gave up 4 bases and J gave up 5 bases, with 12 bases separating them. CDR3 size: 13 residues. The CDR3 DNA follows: TGTGCCAGCAGCATCAACAGGCCGACTGAAGCTTTCTTT. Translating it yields CASSINRPTEAFF. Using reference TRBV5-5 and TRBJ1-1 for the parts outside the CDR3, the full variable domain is DAGVTQSPTHLIKTRGQQVTLRCSPISGHKSVSWYQQVLGQGPQFIFQYYEKEERGRGNFPDRFSARQFPNYSSELNVNALLLGDSALYLCASSINRPTEAFFGQGTRLTVV.

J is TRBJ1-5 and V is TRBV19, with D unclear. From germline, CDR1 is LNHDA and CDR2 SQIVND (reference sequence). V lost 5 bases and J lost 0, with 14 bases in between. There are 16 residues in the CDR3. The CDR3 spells CASSPLNFYSNQPQHF. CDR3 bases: TGTGCCAGTAGTCCCCTTAACTTTTATAGCAATCAGCCCCAGCATTTT.

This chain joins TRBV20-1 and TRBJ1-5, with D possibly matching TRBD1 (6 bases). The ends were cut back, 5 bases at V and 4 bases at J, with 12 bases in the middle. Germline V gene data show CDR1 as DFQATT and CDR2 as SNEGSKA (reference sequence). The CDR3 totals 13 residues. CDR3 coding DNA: TGCAGTGCTTGGCGGGACACAAATCAGCCCCAGCATTTT. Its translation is CSAWRDTNQPQHF.

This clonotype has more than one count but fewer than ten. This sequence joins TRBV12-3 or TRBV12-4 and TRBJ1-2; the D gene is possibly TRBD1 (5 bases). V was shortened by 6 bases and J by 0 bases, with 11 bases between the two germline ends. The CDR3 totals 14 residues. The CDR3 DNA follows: TGTGCCAGCAGCCTCAGGGCTTCTAACTATGGCTACACCTTC. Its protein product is CASSLRASNYGYTF.

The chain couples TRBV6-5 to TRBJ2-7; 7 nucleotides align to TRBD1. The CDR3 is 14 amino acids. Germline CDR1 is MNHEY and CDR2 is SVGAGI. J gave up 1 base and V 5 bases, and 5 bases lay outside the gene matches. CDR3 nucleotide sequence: TGTGCCAGCAGTCGACAGGGTGATTCCTACGAGCAGTACTTC. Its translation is CASSRQGDSYEQYF.

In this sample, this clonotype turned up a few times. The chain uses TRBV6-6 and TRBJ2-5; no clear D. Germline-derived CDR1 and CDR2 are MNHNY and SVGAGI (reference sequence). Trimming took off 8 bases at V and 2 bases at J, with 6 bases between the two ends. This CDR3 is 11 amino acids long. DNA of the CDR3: TGTGCCAGCCGCCAACAAGAGACCCAGTACTTC. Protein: CASRQQETQYF.

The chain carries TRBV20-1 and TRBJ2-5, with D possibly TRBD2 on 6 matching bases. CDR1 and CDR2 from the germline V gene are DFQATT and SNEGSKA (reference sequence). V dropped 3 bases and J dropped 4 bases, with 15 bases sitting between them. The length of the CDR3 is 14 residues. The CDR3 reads CSARVGLARETQYF. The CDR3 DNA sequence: TGCAGTGCTAGGGTCGGCCTAGCGAGAGAGACCCAGTACTTC.

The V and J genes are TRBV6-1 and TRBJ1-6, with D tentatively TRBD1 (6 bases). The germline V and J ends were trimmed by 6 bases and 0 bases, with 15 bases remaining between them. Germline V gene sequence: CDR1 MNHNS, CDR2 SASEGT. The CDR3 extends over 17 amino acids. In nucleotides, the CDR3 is TGTGCCAGCAGAATTCGGGACACCAGCTCCTATAATTCACCCCTCCACTTT. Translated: CASRIRDTSSYNSPLHF.

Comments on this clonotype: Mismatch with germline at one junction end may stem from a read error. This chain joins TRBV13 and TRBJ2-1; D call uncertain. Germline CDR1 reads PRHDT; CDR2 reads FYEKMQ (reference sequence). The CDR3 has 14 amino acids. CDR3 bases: TGTACCAGCAGCTTAGGTCCAGATTTCAATGAGCAGTTCTTC. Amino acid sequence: CTSSLGPDFNEQFF. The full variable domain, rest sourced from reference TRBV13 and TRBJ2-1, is AAGVIQSPRHLIKEKRETATLKCYPIPRHDTVYWYQQGPGQDPQFLISFYEKMQSDKGSIPDRFSAQQFSDYHSELNMSSLELGDSALYFCTSSLGPDFNEQFFGPGTRLTVL.

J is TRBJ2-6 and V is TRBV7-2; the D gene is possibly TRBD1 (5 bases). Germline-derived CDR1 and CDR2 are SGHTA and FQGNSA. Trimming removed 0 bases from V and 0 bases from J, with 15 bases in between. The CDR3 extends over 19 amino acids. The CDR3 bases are TGTGCCAGCAGCTTAGCGTCCTCAGGGCCCTGCTCTGGGGCCAACGTCCTGACTTTC. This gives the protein CASSLASSGPCSGANVLTF. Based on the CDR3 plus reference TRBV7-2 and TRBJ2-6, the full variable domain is GAGVSQSPSNKVTEKGKDVELRCDPISGHTALYWYRQSLGQGLEFLIYFQGNSAPDKSGLPSDRFSAERTGGSVSTLTIQRTQQEDSAVYLCASSLASSGPCSGANVLTFGAGSRLTVL.

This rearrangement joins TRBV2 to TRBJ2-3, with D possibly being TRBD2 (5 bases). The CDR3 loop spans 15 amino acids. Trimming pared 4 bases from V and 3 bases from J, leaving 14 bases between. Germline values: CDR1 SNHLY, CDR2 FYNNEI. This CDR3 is CASSASGSSTDTQYF. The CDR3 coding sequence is TGTGCCAGCAGTGCGAGCGGCTCTAGTACAGATACGCAGTATTTT.

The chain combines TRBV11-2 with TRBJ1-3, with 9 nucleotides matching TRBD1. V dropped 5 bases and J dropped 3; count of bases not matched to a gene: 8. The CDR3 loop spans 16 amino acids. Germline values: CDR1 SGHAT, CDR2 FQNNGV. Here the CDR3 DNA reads TGTGCCAGCAGCCCCCGGGACAGGGCAGTTGGAAACACCATATATTTT. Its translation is CASSPRDRAVGNTIYF.

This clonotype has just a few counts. The CDR3 DNA reads TGTGCCAGCAGTTACTCCGATGAGCAGTTCTTC. Translation gives CASSYSDEQFF. The rearrangement joins TRBV6-5 to TRBJ2-1, with unresolved D. The V gene lost 0 bases and the J gene lost 8 bases, with 2 bases spanning the gap. This CDR3 region has 11 residues. CDR1 and CDR2 (germline): MNHEY, SVGAGI.

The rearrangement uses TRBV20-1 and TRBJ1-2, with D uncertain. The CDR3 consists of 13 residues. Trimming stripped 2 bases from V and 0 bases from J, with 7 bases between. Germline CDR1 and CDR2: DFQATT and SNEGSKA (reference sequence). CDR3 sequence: CSARQTTNYGYTF. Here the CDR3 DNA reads TGCAGTGCTAGACAGACTACTAACTATGGCTACACCTTC.

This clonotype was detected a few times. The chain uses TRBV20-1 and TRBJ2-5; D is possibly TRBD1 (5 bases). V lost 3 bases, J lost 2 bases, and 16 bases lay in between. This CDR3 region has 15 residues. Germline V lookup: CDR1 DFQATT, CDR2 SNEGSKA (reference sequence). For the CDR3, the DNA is TGCAGTGCTAGTCCCCGCCAGGGCCTACAAGAGACCCAGTACTTC. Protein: CSASPRQGLQETQYF.

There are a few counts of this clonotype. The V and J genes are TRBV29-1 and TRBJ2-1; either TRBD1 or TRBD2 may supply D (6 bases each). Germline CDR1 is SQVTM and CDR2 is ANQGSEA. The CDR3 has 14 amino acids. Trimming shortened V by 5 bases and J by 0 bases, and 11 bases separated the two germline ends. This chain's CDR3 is CSVKGGSSYNEQFF. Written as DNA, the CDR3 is TGCAGCGTTAAGGGGGGAAGCTCCTACAATGAGCAGTTCTTC.

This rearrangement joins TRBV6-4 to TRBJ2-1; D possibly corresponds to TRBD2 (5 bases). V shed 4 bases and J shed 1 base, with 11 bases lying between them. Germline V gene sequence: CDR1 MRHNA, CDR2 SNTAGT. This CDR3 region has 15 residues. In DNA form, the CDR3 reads TGTGCCAGCAGTGTAGCGCCCGGGTCCTACAATGAGCAGTTCTTC. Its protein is CASSVAPGSYNEQFF.

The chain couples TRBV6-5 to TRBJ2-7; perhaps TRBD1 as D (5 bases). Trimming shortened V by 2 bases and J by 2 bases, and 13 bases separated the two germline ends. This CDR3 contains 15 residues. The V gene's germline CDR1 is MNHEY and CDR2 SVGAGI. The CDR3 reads CASSYQTPGPYEQYF. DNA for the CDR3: TGTGCCAGCAGTTACCAGACCCCAGGGCCCTACGAGCAGTACTTC.

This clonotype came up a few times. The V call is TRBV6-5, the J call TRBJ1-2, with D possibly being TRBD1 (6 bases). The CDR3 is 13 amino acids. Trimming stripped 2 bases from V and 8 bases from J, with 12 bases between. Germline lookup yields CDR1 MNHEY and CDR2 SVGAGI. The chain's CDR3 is CASSYGTGPGYTF. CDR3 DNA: TGTGCCAGCAGTTACGGTACAGGGCCCGGCTACACCTTC.

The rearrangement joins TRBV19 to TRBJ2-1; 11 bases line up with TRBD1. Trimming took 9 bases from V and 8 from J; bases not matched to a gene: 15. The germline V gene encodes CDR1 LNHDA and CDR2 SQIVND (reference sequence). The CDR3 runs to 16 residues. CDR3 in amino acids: CASSRNSGTGGYEQFF. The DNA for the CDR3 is TGTGCCAGCAGCCGCAACTCCGGGACAGGGGGGTATGAGCAGTTCTTC.

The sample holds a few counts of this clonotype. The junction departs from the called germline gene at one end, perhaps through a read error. The CDR3, as DNA: TGTGCCAGCAGCCCGGACTCAGGGACGGACGGGCTTTACCGCTTC. Its protein is CASSPDSGTDGLYRF. The rearrangement joins TRBV3-1 to TRBJ1-2; D perhaps matches TRBD1 (5 bases). There are 15 residues in the CDR3. Per the germline V gene, CDR1 is LGHDT and CDR2 is YNNKEL (reference sequence). Based on the CDR3 plus reference TRBV3-1 and TRBJ1-2, the full variable domain is DTAVSQTPKYLVTQMGNDKSIKCEQNLGHDTMYWYKQDSKKFLKIMFSYNNKELIINETVPNRFSPKSPDKAHLNLHINSLELGDSAVYFCASSPDSGTDGLYRFGSGTRLTVV.

The DNA of the CDR3 is TGTGCCAGCAGCTTGGTGGCTTATGGCTACACCTTC. It codes for CASSLVAYGYTF. This chain links TRBV7-9 with TRBJ1-2; D not resolved. The CDR3 consists of 12 residues. The ends were cut back, 3 bases at V and 5 bases at J, with 7 bases in the middle. The V gene's germline CDR1 is SEHNR and CDR2 FQNEAQ (reference sequence).